A single sample gave rise to the 11 T cell receptor beta chains below, sequenced in a study of blood T cell repertoires in COVID-19 (dated by TCRdb to between 2020 and 2021). Library creation used the immunoSEQ multiplex PCR assay. TCRdb provides this immuneACCESS table in a form limited to in-frame rearrangements. Some clones are lacking; in checked studies, under half of them reflect an unresolved V gene, and why the rest are absent is not known. This sample has 100,000 to 150,000 clones in its table, and 81% of those were observed once. Over 7.5% of the sample is taken by the ten largest. The source material was peripheral blood. These TCRs come from a woman aged 60-75 years with active or convalescent COVID-19.

In DNA form, the CDR3 reads TGTGCCAGCAGTGGCGGTATGACGGGACTAGCATCCGCAGATACGCAGTATTTT. It yields the protein CASSGGMTGLASADTQYF. The rearrangement links TRBV25-1 to TRBJ2-3; 9 bases match TRBD2. The CDR3 runs to 18 residues. CDR1 and CDR2 from the germline V gene are MGHDK and SYGVNS. The J segment lost 4 bases and the V segment lost 4 bases, leaving 15 bases of the junction unmatched.

The table lists this clone with a few counts. The chain uses TRBV5-1 and TRBJ1-1, with D possibly TRBD1 on 5 matching bases. Deletions cut 4 bases from V and 0 bases from J, with 10 bases between. The CDR3 loop spans 14 amino acids. Germline V gives CDR1 SGHRS, CDR2 YFSETQ. For the CDR3, the DNA is TGCGCCAGCAGCGCCGGACACCTGAACACTGAAGCTTTCTTT. As protein: CASSAGHLNTEAFF. The entire variable domain, with the rest obtained from reference TRBV5-1 and TRBJ1-1, is as follows: KAGVTQTPRYLIKTRGQQVTLSCSPISGHRSVSWYQQTPGQGLQFLFEYFSETQRNKGNFPGRFSGRQFSNSRSEMNVSTLELGDSALYLCASSAGHLNTEAFFGQGTRLTVV.

This chain connects TRBV2 to TRBJ2-2; D may be TRBD1 (5 bases). Germline CDR1 reads SNHLY; CDR2 reads FYNNEI. The ends were cut back, 8 bases at V and 4 bases at J, with 14 bases in the middle. This CDR3 is built from 14 residues. The CDR3: CASVAGFGTGELFF. The CDR3 DNA is TGTGCCAGCGTGGCAGGGTTCGGCACCGGGGAGCTGTTTTTT. Together with reference TRBV2 and TRBJ2-2, the CDR3 gives the full variable domain: EPEVTQTPSHQVTQMGQEVILRCVPISNHLYFYWYRQILGQKVEFLVSFYNNEISEKSEIFDDQFSVERPDGSNFTLKIRSTKLEDSAMYFCASVAGFGTGELFFGEGSRLTVL.

V usage is TRBV10-1 and J usage is TRBJ1-4; D not resolved. Trimming left V 6 bases short and J 7 bases short, with 12 bases between. The length of the CDR3 is 13 residues. Germline assignment: CDR1 WNHNN and CDR2 SYGVQD (reference sequence). The CDR3 sequence is CASRLGEREKLFF. The CDR3 DNA reads TGCGCCAGCAGGCTCGGGGAACGTGAAAAACTGTTTTTT.

This clone was counted only a few times. This rearrangement joins TRBV28 to TRBJ1-1, with D hard to call. Germline V CDR1 and CDR2: MDHEN, SYDVKM. This CDR3 has 11 residues. The V end was cut by 8 bases, the J end by 0 bases, with 4 bases between. CDR3 sequence: CASVMNTEAFF. As DNA, the CDR3 is TGTGCCAGCGTTATGAACACTGAAGCTTTCTTT.

This chain connects TRBV9 to TRBJ2-1; D might be TRBD1 (5 bases). The V gene lost 0 bases and the J gene lost 6 bases, with 16 bases spanning the gap. The CDR3 is made up of 16 amino acids. The germline gives CDR1 SGDLS, CDR2 YYNGEE. DNA of the CDR3: TGTGCCAGCAGCGTAGCTGTTTGGGGCGCAAGCAATGAGCAGTTCTTC. Translating it yields CASSVAVWGASNEQFF.

V and J are TRBV2 and TRBJ2-5, with TRBD2 matching 11 bases. Looked up from germline, CDR1 is SNHLY and CDR2 is FYNNEI. This CDR3 spans 14 amino acids. The J segment lost 5 bases and the V segment lost 7 bases, leaving 6 bases of the junction unmatched. The chain's CDR3 is CASTLAGGGETQYF. The CDR3 bases are TGTGCCAGCACCCTAGCGGGGGGCGGGGAGACCCAGTACTTC.

V usage is TRBV19 and J usage is TRBJ1-5, with D unclear. V was trimmed by 0 bases and J by 8 bases, leaving 8 bases between them. The CDR3 is 13 amino acids. Germline CDR1 is LNHDA and CDR2 is SQIVND (reference sequence). CDR3 sequence reads: CASSIDAVEPQHF. Written as DNA, the CDR3 is TGTGCCAGTAGTATAGATGCGGTGGAGCCCCAGCATTTT.

V usage is TRBV18 and J usage is TRBJ2-3, with TRBD1 matching 10 bases. CDR3 length: 16 residues. Trimming at V came to 4 bases and at J to 4 bases, leaving 8 bases not matched to a gene. Germline V CDR1 and CDR2: KGHSH, LQKENI. The CDR3 DNA is TGTGCCAGCTCACGACAGAGTGGGACAGGGGCAGATACGCAGTATTTT. This translates into CASSRQSGTGADTQYF. Looking up the rest from reference TRBV18 and TRBJ2-3 gives the full variable domain: NAGVMQNPRHLVRRRGQEARLRCSPMKGHSHVYWYRQLPEEGLKFMVYLQKENIIDESGMPKERFSAEFPKEGPSILRIQQVVRGDSAAYFCASSRQSGTGADTQYFGPGTRLTVL.

This chain uses TRBV4-3 with TRBJ2-7; TRBD1 aligns across 9 bases. Germline V gives CDR1 LGHNA, CDR2 YSLEER. Germline trimming cut 2 bases from V and 1 base from J; bases unmatched to any gene: 3. This CDR3 is 15 amino acids long. CDR3 sequence (DNA): TGCGCCAGCAGCCAAACGACAGGGGGGTCCTACGAGCAGTACTTC. Translated: CASSQTTGGSYEQYF.

The table lists this clone with a count of one. The chain has TRBV7-2 and TRBJ2-5; 8 bases are shared with TRBD2. The CDR3 loop spans 16 amino acids. V lost 7 bases, J lost 4 bases, and 14 bases stayed unmatched. From germline, CDR1 is SGHTA and CDR2 FQGNSA. CDR3 in amino acids: CASTPPPRGGGETQYF. CDR3 in DNA: TGTGCCAGCACCCCGCCCCCACGGGGGGGTGGAGAGACCCAGTACTTC.